The rows below give T cell receptor beta chains drawn from one sample of a study of blood T cell repertoires in COVID-19. TCRdb's table, derived via immunoSEQ multiplex PCR, lists solely in-frame clones and lacks some. The table includes some 250,000 clones, roughly 93% detected once. What was sequenced was PBMCs or T cells enriched from blood (not recorded which). The receptors come from a woman aged 40 to 50 with acute COVID-19. CDR3s include the opening cysteine and the closing phenylalanine or tryptophan. D genes are given only for firm matches. Size tells how often a clone was seen (once, few, many) or the class of an expanded clone, and some rows leave it out.

clone size: .
V gene: TRBV5-1
J gene: TRBJ1-5
D gene: .
CDR3 DNA: TGCGCCAGCAGAGAAGGGGGTGGTCAGCCCCAGCATTTT
CDR3 protein: CASREGGGQPQHF

clone size: .
V gene: TRBV29-1
J gene: TRBJ2-1
D gene: .
CDR3 DNA: TGCAGCGTTGACAGCGGAGGTTTTCTTTACAATGAGCAGTTCTTC
CDR3 protein: CSVDSGGFLYNEQFF

clone size: .
V gene: TRBV7-2
J gene: TRBJ2-3
D gene: .
CDR3 DNA: TGTGCCAGCAGCTTCGTCACAGATACGCAGTATTTT
CDR3 protein: CASSFVTDTQYF

clone size: once
V gene: TRBV3-1/TRBV3-2
J gene: TRBJ2-7
D gene: TRBD2
CDR3 DNA: TGTGCCAGCAGCCACGGGGGGTTAAGGAACGAGCAGTACTTC
CDR3 protein: CASSHGGLRNEQYF

clone size: once
V gene: TRBV12-3/TRBV12-4
J gene: TRBJ1-1
D gene: .
CDR3 DNA: TGTGCCAGCAGTTTTGTGGGAGTTGAAGCTTTCTTT
CDR3 protein: CASSFVGVEAFF

clone size: .
V gene: TRBV12-3/TRBV12-4
J gene: TRBJ1-1
D gene: TRBD1
CDR3 DNA: TGTGCCAGCAGAAAACAGGGGGGTGAAGCTTTCTTT
CDR3 protein: CASRKQGGEAFF

clone size: .
V gene: TRBV27
J gene: TRBJ2-1
D gene: .
CDR3 DNA: TGTGCCAGCAGTGCACACCACAGGGTCGATGAGCAGTTCTTC
CDR3 protein: CASSAHHRVDEQFF

clone size: .
V gene: TRBV9
J gene: TRBJ2-1
D gene: TRBD2
CDR3 DNA: TGTGCCAGCCGCCCTTCGGGAGGGAATGAGCAGTTCTTC
CDR3 protein: CASRPSGGNEQFF

clone size: few
V gene: TRBV5-4
J gene: TRBJ1-2
D gene: TRBD1
CDR3 DNA: TGTGCCAGCAGTTTCCCCGGCCAGGGGGCGGGCTATGGCTACACCTTC
CDR3 protein: CASSFPGQGAGYGYTF

clone size: .
V gene: TRBV2
J gene: TRBJ1-1
D gene: TRBD1
CDR3 DNA: TGTGCCAGCAGTGAAGCGCGTAGACAGGGTATCGGTGAAGCTTTCTTT
CDR3 protein: CASSEARRQGIGEAFF

clone size: .
V gene: TRBV15
J gene: TRBJ2-1
D gene: TRBD2
CDR3 DNA: TGTGCCACCAGCAGAGGGGGTAGCGGGCTTAGGTTGGAGCAGTTCTTC
CDR3 protein: CATSRGGSGLRLEQFF

clone size: .
V gene: TRBV18
J gene: TRBJ2-1
D gene: TRBD2
CDR3 DNA: TGTGCCAGCTCACCAGCGGGGGGGCCTGGCAATGAGCAGTTCTTC
CDR3 protein: CASSPAGGPGNEQFF

clone size: .
V gene: TRBV28
J gene: TRBJ1-4
D gene: .
CDR3 DNA: TGTGCCAGCAGTTTACTGTCGGGGGGGGTTGATAAAAAACTGTTTTTT
CDR3 protein: CASSLLSGGVDKKLFF

clone size: .
V gene: TRBV9
J gene: TRBJ2-7
D gene: TRBD1
CDR3 DNA: TGTGCCAGCAGCCCGGGACAGGGAGGCGAGCAGTACTTC
CDR3 protein: CASSPGQGGEQYF

clone size: .
V gene: TRBV28
J gene: TRBJ2-7
D gene: TRBD2
CDR3 DNA: TGTGCCACCCTCGGGGGGGCACTTTCCTACGAGCAGTACTTC
CDR3 protein: CATLGGALSYEQYF

clone size: .
V gene: TRBV5-1
J gene: TRBJ2-7
D gene: TRBD2
CDR3 DNA: TGCGCCAGCAGCCTAACCCCGGGACTAGAAATCGGCGAGCAGTACTTC
CDR3 protein: CASSLTPGLEIGEQYF

clone size: .
V gene: TRBV12-5
J gene: TRBJ1-3
D gene: .
CDR3 DNA: TGTGCTAGTGGGGGAGGCTCTGGAAACACCATATATTTT
CDR3 protein: CASGGGSGNTIYF

clone size: .
V gene: TRBV5-5
J gene: TRBJ2-2
D gene: .
CDR3 DNA: TGTGCCAGCAGCTTGGCGGGGGATCGGACCGGGGAGCTGTTTTTT
CDR3 protein: CASSLAGDRTGELFF

clone size: .
V gene: TRBV5-3
J gene: TRBJ1-4
D gene: .
CDR3 DNA: TGTGCCAGAAGCTTGTGGCGGCAGGGTGCAACTAATGAAAAACTGTTTTTT
CDR3 protein: CARSLWRQGATNEKLFF

clone size: .
V gene: TRBV7-9
J gene: TRBJ2-1
D gene: TRBD2
CDR3 DNA: TGTGCCAGCAGCTCCTCACTAGCGGGGGGCCATGAGCAGTTCTTC
CDR3 protein: CASSSSLAGGHEQFF

clone size: .
V gene: TRBV27
J gene: TRBJ2-7
D gene: .
CDR3 DNA: TGTGCCAGCAGTCCACGCGCTACCTACGAGCAGTACTTC
CDR3 protein: CASSPRATYEQYF

clone size: .
V gene: TRBV19
J gene: TRBJ2-1
D gene: .
CDR3 DNA: TGTGCCAGTAGAGAGTCCTACAATGAGCAGTTCTTC
CDR3 protein: CASRESYNEQFF

clone size: .
V gene: TRBV19
J gene: TRBJ2-3
D gene: TRBD2
CDR3 DNA: TGTGCCAGTAGTAGCGGGAGAACAGATACGCAGTATTTT
CDR3 protein: CASSSGRTDTQYF

clone size: .
V gene: TRBV7-9
J gene: TRBJ2-7
D gene: .
CDR3 DNA: TGTGCCAGCACCCCCCAGGGTCTCTACGAGCAGTACTTC
CDR3 protein: CASTPQGLYEQYF

clone size: once
V gene: TRBV11-2
J gene: TRBJ1-2
D gene: TRBD1
CDR3 DNA: TGTGCCTCCAGGGGGGCAGGGACCTATGGCTACACCTTC
CDR3 protein: CASRGAGTYGYTF

clone size: .
V gene: TRBV5-1
J gene: TRBJ1-1
D gene: TRBD1
CDR3 DNA: TGCGCCAGCAGCTTTGCAGGGGGCACTGAAGCTTTCTTT
CDR3 protein: CASSFAGGTEAFF

clone size: .
V gene: TRBV30
J gene: TRBJ1-1
D gene: .
CDR3 DNA: TGTGCCTGGAGTTACAGGGTTGAGCGAGGAGCTTTCTTT
CDR3 protein: CAWSYRVERGAFF

clone size: .
V gene: TRBV7-8
J gene: TRBJ2-3
D gene: .
CDR3 DNA: TGTGCCAGCGGATTAGGCGGATCAACAGATACGCAGTATTTT
CDR3 protein: CASGLGGSTDTQYF

clone size: .
V gene: TRBV2
J gene: TRBJ2-3
D gene: .
CDR3 DNA: TGTGCCAGCAGCCCCGGCAGGGGCACAGATACGCAGTATTTT
CDR3 protein: CASSPGRGTDTQYF

clone size: .
V gene: TRBV2
J gene: TRBJ2-3
D gene: TRBD1
CDR3 DNA: TGTGCCAGCAGCGGCCGACAGGGAAAGGCTGATACGCAGTATTTT
CDR3 protein: CASSGRQGKADTQYF

clone size: .
V gene: TRBV7-9
J gene: TRBJ2-7
D gene: .
CDR3 DNA: TGTGCCAGCAGCCCCCCGGGCTCCTACGAGCAGTACTTC
CDR3 protein: CASSPPGSYEQYF

clone size: .
V gene: TRBV6-5
J gene: TRBJ2-5
D gene: .
CDR3 DNA: TGTGCCAGCATGGTAGCAGAAACCCAGTACTTC
CDR3 protein: CASMVAETQYF

clone size: .
V gene: TRBV5-5
J gene: TRBJ2-3
D gene: TRBD2
CDR3 DNA: TGTGCCAGCAGCCTTCGGACTAGCGGGAGCACAGATACGCAGTATTTT
CDR3 protein: CASSLRTSGSTDTQYF

clone size: .
V gene: TRBV29-1
J gene: TRBJ2-2
D gene: .
CDR3 DNA: TGCAGCGTTTCTAGGGGTGCGGGGGAGCTGTTTTTT
CDR3 protein: CSVSRGAGELFF

clone size: .
V gene: TRBV6-1
J gene: TRBJ1-4
D gene: .
CDR3 DNA: TGTGCCAGCATTTTAGGAGAAGCAACTAATGAAAAACTGTTTTTT
CDR3 protein: CASILGEATNEKLFF

clone size: few
V gene: TRBV30
J gene: TRBJ2-1
D gene: TRBD2
CDR3 DNA: TGTGCCTGGAGTGCCAACCACGGCGGGAGGGCCTATGAGCAGTTCTTC
CDR3 protein: CAWSANHGGRAYEQFF

clone size: .
V gene: TRBV5-5
J gene: TRBJ2-3
D gene: TRBD1
CDR3 DNA: TGTGCCAGCAGCACCAGGGGGTCCTCGCCAGATACGCAGTATTTT
CDR3 protein: CASSTRGSSPDTQYF

clone size: .
V gene: TRBV9
J gene: TRBJ1-3
D gene: .
CDR3 DNA: TGTGCCAGCAGCGTAGGAACAGGGCTATCAGGAAACACCATATATTTT
CDR3 protein: CASSVGTGLSGNTIYF

clone size: .
V gene: TRBV13
J gene: TRBJ1-2
D gene: .
CDR3 DNA: TGTGCCAGCAGCCCCAGAACAGGGAGTAGGGAGTGGGGCTATGGCTACACCTTC
CDR3 protein: CASSPRTGSREWGYGYTF

clone size: .
V gene: TRBV25-1
J gene: TRBJ1-3
D gene: .
CDR3 DNA: TGTGCCAGCAGTGAGTCCAGATATGGTAACACCATATATTTT
CDR3 protein: CASSESRYGNTIYF

clone size: .
V gene: TRBV7-2
J gene: TRBJ2-1
D gene: .
CDR3 DNA: TGTGCCAGCAGCCAAAGGCGGAACTACAATGAGCAGTTCTTC
CDR3 protein: CASSQRRNYNEQFF

clone size: .
V gene: TRBV7-9
J gene: TRBJ2-1
D gene: TRBD2
CDR3 DNA: TGTGCCAGCAGCTTACGTAGCGGGGGAGGGTTGTCCTACAATGAGCAGTTCTTC
CDR3 protein: CASSLRSGGGLSYNEQFF

clone size: .
V gene: TRBV6-5
J gene: TRBJ2-7
D gene: TRBD1
CDR3 DNA: TGTGCCAGCAGTAGGGGACAGGGGTACGAGCAGTACTTC
CDR3 protein: CASSRGQGYEQYF

clone size: .
V gene: TRBV5-4
J gene: TRBJ1-3
D gene: TRBD1
CDR3 DNA: TGTGCCAGCAGCTCCGACAGGGGCCCTGGAAACACCATATATTTT
CDR3 protein: CASSSDRGPGNTIYF

clone size: .
V gene: TRBV2
J gene: TRBJ2-7
D gene: .
CDR3 DNA: TGTGCCAGCTCGGGGGGCAGGGGCTACGAGCAGTACTTC
CDR3 protein: CASSGGRGYEQYF

clone size: .
V gene: TRBV2
J gene: TRBJ2-5
D gene: .
CDR3 DNA: TGTGCCAGTTCCATGGAGACCCAGTACTTC
CDR3 protein: CASSMETQYF

clone size: few
V gene: TRBV19
J gene: TRBJ2-4
D gene: TRBD1
CDR3 DNA: TGTGCCAGTAGTCCCGGGACAGGGGGCTTCGACAAAAACATTCAGTACTTC
CDR3 protein: CASSPGTGGFDKNIQYF

clone size: .
V gene: TRBV3-1/TRBV3-2
J gene: TRBJ2-5
D gene: TRBD2
CDR3 DNA: TGTGCCAGCAGCCAATTCCGCGGGAGGGATACTCAAGAGACCCAGTACTTC
CDR3 protein: CASSQFRGRDTQETQYF

clone size: .
V gene: TRBV7-9
J gene: TRBJ1-2
D gene: TRBD1
CDR3 DNA: TGTGCCAGCAGTCGGGACAGTAAGAACTATGGCTACACCTTC
CDR3 protein: CASSRDSKNYGYTF

clone size: .
V gene: TRBV6-5
J gene: TRBJ1-4
D gene: TRBD1
CDR3 DNA: TGTGCCAGCAGCCTACTACAACGGGACAGAGTTTTT
CDR3 protein: CASSLLQRDRVF

clone size: .
V gene: TRBV11-2
J gene: TRBJ1-5
D gene: TRBD1
CDR3 DNA: TGTGCCAGCAGCTCGGATCACAGGGGTCAGCCCCAGCATTTT
CDR3 protein: CASSSDHRGQPQHF

clone size: .
V gene: TRBV18
J gene: TRBJ2-5
D gene: TRBD2
CDR3 DNA: TGTGCCAGCTCACCAATTCAAGCGGGGGGGCCTCGGGAGACCCAGTACTTC
CDR3 protein: CASSPIQAGGPRETQYF

clone size: few
V gene: TRBV29-1
J gene: TRBJ1-4
D gene: .
CDR3 DNA: TGCAGCGTTGCGCCGAGGGGGAGTGAAACTAATGAAAAACTGTTTTTT
CDR3 protein: CSVAPRGSETNEKLFF

clone size: .
V gene: TRBV5-1
J gene: TRBJ2-3
D gene: .
CDR3 DNA: TGCGCCAGCAGCCTAGCTGAATCTAGCACAGATACGCAGTATTTT
CDR3 protein: CASSLAESSTDTQYF

clone size: .
V gene: TRBV27
J gene: TRBJ2-6
D gene: .
CDR3 DNA: TGTGCCAGCAGTGCCACAGGTTCCGGGGCCAACGTCCTGACTTTC
CDR3 protein: CASSATGSGANVLTF

clone size: .
V gene: TRBV5-4
J gene: TRBJ2-1
D gene: .
CDR3 DNA: TGTGCCAGCAGCTTTCGTCAGGGTGGGAATGAGCAGTTCTTC
CDR3 protein: CASSFRQGGNEQFF

clone size: .
V gene: TRBV5-1
J gene: TRBJ2-3
D gene: .
CDR3 DNA: TGCGCCAGCACGGATGGGAGCTCAGATACGCAGTATTTT
CDR3 protein: CASTDGSSDTQYF